This TCR beta chain was recorded in a study of blood T cell repertoires in COVID-19. Looking at the study overall: Whether acute or convalescent, the COVID-19 samples came from the United States, Italy and Spain. PBMCs, B-cell-depleted T cells, or T cells were the source of the cDNA or gDNA that made up the material.

Authors' methods: Reference gene primer amplification gave nucleated cell count estimates. TCRdb's copy holds only in-frame clones and misses some; the assay was immunoSEQ multiplex PCR. That table gives V, J and clone size, and the DNA gave D and trimming. The sample records 250,000 or so clones, approximately 86% being singletons. Trimming shortened V by 5 bases and J by 6 bases, and 16 bases separated the two germline ends. CDR3 length equals 15 residues. The germline V gene encodes CDR1 SEHNR and CDR2 FQNEAQ (reference sequence). The source of this sequence is a woman in her sixties or seventies with active or convalescent COVID-19. Sequencing was carried out using peripheral blood. This chain links TRBV7-9 with TRBJ2-2; D is uncertain. This CDR3 is CASSHPRLRSGELFF. The CDR3 region has the DNA TGTGCCAGCAGCCACCCCAGGCTACGCTCCGGGGAGCTGTTTTTT.